This TCR beta chain was sequenced in a study of post-analysis software for immune sequencing data. This clonotype was detected a few times. TCR beta cDNA libraries included unique molecular identifiers. Via MiXCR, TCRdb re-called the PCR reads, giving one row per CDR3 protein. This sample has fewer than 700,000 distinct CDR3 sequences; 40% to 50% occur once, and the top ten carry over 1.5%. The sample consisted of blood. This TCR came from a girl aged 10 to 17 with multiple sclerosis.

Here the CDR3 reads CASSLWTGSYEQYF. CDR3 nucleotide sequence: TGTGCCAGCAGTCTCTGGACGGGCTCCTACGAGCAGTACTTC. The chain joins TRBV12-3 or TRBV12-4 to TRBJ2-7; D is uncertain. The V and J ends lost 5 bases and 0 bases respectively, with 11 bases between them. The CDR3 runs to 14 residues.